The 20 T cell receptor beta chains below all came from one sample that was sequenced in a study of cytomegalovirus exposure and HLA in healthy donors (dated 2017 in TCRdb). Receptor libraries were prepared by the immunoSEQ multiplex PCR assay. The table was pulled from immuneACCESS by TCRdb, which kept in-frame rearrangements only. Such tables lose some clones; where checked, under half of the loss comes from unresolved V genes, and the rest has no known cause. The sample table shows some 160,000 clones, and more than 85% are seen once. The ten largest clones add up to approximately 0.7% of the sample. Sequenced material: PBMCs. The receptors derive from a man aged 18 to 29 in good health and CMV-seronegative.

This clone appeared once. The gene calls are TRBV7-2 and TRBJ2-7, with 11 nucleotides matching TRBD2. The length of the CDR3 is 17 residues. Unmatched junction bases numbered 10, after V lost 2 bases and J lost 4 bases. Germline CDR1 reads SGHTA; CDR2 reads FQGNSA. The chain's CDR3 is CASSLWATSGVTYEQYF. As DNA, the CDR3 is TGTGCCAGCAGCTTATGGGCGACTAGCGGGGTTACTTACGAGCAGTACTTC.

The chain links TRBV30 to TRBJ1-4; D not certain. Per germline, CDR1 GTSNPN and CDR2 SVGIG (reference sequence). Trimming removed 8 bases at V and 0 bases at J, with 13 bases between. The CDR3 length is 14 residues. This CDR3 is CAGQDFATNEKLFF. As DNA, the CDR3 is TGTGCCGGCCAGGATTTTGCAACTAATGAAAAACTGTTTTTT.

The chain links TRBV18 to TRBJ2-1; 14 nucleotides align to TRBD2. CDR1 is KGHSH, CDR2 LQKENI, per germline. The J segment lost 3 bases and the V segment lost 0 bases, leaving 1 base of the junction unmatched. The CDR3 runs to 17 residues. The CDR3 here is CASSPPGLAGVYNEQFF. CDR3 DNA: TGTGCCAGCTCACCACCGGGACTAGCGGGAGTCTACAATGAGCAGTTCTTC.

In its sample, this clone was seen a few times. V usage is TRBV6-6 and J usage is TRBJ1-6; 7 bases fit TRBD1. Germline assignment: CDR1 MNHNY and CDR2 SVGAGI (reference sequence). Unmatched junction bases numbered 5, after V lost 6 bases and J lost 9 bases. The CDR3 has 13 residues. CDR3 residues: CASREQGSSPLHF. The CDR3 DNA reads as TGTGCCAGCAGGGAACAGGGGAGTTCACCCCTCCACTTT.

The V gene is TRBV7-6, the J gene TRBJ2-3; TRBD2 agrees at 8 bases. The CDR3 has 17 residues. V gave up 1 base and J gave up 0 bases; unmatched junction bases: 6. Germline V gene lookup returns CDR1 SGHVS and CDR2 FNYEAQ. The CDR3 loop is CASSLVSGGASTDTQYF. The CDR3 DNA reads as TGTGCCAGCAGCTTAGTTTCGGGGGGGGCGAGCACAGATACGCAGTATTTT. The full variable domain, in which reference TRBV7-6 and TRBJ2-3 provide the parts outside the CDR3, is GAGVSQSPRYKVTKRGQDVALRCDPISGHVSLYWYRQALGQGPEFLTYFNYEAQQDKSGLPNDRFSAERPEGSISTLTIQRTEQRDSAMYRCASSLVSGGASTDTQYFGPGTRLTVL.

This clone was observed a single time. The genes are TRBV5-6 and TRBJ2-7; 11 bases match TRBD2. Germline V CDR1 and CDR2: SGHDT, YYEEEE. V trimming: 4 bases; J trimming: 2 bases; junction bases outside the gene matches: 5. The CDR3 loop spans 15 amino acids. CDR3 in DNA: TGTGCCAGCAGCCAAAGTAGCGGGGGGGCCTACGAGCAGTACTTC. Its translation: CASSQSSGGAYEQYF.

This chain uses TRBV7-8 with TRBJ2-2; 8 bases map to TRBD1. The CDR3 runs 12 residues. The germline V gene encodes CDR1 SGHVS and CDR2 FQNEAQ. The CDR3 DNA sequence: TGTGCAGACAGGGGGAACACCGGGGAGCTGTTTTTT. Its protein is CADRGNTGELFF.

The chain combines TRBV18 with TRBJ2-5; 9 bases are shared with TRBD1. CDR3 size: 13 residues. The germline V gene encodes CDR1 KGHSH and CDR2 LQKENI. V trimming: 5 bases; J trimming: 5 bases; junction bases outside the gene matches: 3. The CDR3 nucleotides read TGTGCCAGCTCAAGGGACAGGGACGAGACCCAGTACTTC. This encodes CASSRDRDETQYF. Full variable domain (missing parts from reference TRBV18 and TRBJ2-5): NAGVMQNPRHLVRRRGQEARLRCSPMKGHSHVYWYRQLPEEGLKFMVYLQKENIIDESGMPKERFSAEFPKEGPSILRIQQVVRGDSAAYFCASSRDRDETQYFGPGTRLLVL.

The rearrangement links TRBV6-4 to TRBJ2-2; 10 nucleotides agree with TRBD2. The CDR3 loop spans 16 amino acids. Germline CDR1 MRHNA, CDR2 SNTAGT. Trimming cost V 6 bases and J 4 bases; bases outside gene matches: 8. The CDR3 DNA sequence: TGTGCCAGCAGCCCGTCGGGACTAGCGAGCACCGGGGAGCTGTTTTTT. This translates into CASSPSGLASTGELFF.

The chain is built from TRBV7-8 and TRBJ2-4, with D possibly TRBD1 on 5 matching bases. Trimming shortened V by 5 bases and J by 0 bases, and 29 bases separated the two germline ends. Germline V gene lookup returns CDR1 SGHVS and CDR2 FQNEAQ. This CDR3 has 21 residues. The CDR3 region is CASSIEARDPFYSLAKNIQYF. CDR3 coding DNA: TGTGCCAGCAGCATAGAAGCCAGGGATCCCTTTTACTCTCTAGCCAAAAACATTCAGTACTTC.

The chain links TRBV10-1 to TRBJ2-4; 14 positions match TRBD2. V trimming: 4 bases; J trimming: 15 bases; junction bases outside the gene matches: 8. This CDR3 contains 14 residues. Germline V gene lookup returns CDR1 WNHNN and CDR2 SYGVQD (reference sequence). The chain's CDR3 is CASSAGTSGRGAYF. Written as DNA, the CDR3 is TGCGCCAGCAGTGCCGGGACTAGCGGGAGAGGGGCGTACTTC.

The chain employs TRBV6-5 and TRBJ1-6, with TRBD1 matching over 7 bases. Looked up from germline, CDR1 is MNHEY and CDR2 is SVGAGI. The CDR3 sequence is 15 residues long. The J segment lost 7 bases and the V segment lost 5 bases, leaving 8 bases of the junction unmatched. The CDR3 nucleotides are TGTGCCAGCAGTCCCTGGACAGGACTAAATTCACCCCTCCACTTT. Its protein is CASSPWTGLNSPLHF.

The CDR3 bases are TGTGCCAGCAGTTCAACAGGGGATTGGGACTCTGGAAACACCATATATTTT. Translated, it gives CASSSTGDWDSGNTIYF. The chain couples TRBV28 to TRBJ1-3, with 7 positions matching TRBD1. This CDR3 is 17 amino acids long. The V and J ends lost 4 bases and 0 bases, in that order; junction bases with no gene match: 9. CDR1 is MDHEN and CDR2 is SYDVKM in the germline V gene. Based on the CDR3 plus reference TRBV28 and TRBJ1-3, the full variable domain is DVKVTQSSRYLVKRTGEKVFLECVQDMDHENMFWYRQDPGLGLRLIYFSYDVKMKEKGDIPEGYSVSREKKERFSLILESASTNQTSMYLCASSSTGDWDSGNTIYFGEGSWLTVV.

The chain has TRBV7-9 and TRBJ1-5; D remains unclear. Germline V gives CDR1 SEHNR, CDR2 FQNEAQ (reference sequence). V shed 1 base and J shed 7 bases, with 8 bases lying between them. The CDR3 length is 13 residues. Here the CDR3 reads CASSLGGGQPQHF. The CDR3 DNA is TGTGCCAGCAGCTTAGGCGGAGGACAGCCCCAGCATTTT.

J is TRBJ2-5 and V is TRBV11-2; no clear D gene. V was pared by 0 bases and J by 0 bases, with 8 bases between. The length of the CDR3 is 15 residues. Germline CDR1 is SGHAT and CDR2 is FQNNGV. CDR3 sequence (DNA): TGTGCCAGCAGCTTAGATCGCGGTTACCAAGAGACCCAGTACTTC. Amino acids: CASSLDRGYQETQYF. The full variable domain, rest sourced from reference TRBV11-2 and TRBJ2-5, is EAGVAQSPRYKIIEKRQSVAFWCNPISGHATLYWYQQILGQGPKLLIQFQNNGVVDDSQLPKDRFSAERLKGVDSTLKIQPAKLEDSAVYLCASSLDRGYQETQYFGPGTRLLVL.

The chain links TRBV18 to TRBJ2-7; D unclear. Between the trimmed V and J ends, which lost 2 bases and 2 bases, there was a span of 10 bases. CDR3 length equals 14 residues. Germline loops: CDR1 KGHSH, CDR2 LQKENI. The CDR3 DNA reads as TGTGCCAGCTCACCAAGTAACGGAGCCTACGAGCAGTACTTC. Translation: CASSPSNGAYEQYF.

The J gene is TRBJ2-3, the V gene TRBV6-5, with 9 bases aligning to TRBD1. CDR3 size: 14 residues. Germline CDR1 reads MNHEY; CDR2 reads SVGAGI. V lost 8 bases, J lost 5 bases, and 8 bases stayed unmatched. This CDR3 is CASRRQGGGDTQYF. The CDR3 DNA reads TGTGCCAGCCGGCGACAGGGGGGGGGAGATACGCAGTATTTT.

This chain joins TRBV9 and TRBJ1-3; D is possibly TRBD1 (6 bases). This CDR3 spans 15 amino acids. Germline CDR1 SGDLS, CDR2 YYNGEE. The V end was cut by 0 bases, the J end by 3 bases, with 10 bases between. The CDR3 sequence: CASSVDPGDGNTIYF. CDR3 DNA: TGTGCCAGCAGCGTAGATCCAGGGGATGGAAACACCATATATTTT.

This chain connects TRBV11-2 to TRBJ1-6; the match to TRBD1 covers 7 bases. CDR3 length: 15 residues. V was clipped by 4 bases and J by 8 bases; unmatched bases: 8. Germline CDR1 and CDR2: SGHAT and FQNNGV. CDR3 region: CASSWGQRRDSPLHF. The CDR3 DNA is TGTGCCAGCAGCTGGGGACAGCGCAGGGATTCACCCCTCCACTTT.

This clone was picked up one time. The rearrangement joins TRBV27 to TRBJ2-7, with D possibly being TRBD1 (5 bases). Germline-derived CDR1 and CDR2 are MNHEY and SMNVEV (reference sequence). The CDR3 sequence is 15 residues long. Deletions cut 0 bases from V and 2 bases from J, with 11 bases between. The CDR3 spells CASSLSSGIPYEQYF. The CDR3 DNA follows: TGTGCCAGCAGTTTATCATCAGGGATCCCCTACGAGCAGTACTTC.